The 26 T cell receptor beta chains below were found in one sample sequenced in a study of blood T cells in healthy people across ages. The authors ran a second PCR of roughly 6 to 11 cycles using a sample-barcoded 5' primer and a J-beta primer mix. TCRdb re-derived calls from the 5' RACE reads in MiXCR, one entry per CDR3 protein. The data show 550,000 to 650,000 distinct CDR3 sequences, about 30% seen once. The sample was blood. Source of these receptors: a woman of 80 years or more in good health.

V is TRBV30 and J is TRBJ1-2, with D uncertain. The CDR3 covers 13 residues. Looked up from germline, CDR1 is GTSNPN and CDR2 is SVGIG (reference sequence). V was clipped by 2 bases and J by 5 bases, with 12 bases between them. The CDR3 coding sequence is TGTGCCTGGAGTTCGGACGGCCGGTATGGCTACACCTTC. This translates into CAWSSDGRYGYTF.

Only a few counts were recorded for this clonotype. This rearrangement joins TRBV28 to TRBJ2-7, with TRBD1 matching 11 bases. Germline CDR1 is MDHEN and CDR2 is SYDVKM. The CDR3 length is 15 residues. With 5 bases clipped from V and 4 bases from J, the junction kept 7 bases outside the gene matches. CDR3 nucleotide sequence: TGTGCCAGCAGTCCCCGGGACAGGGGGGGATACGAGCAGTACTTC. This sequence encodes CASSPRDRGGYEQYF.

The gene calls are TRBV7-9 and TRBJ1-2, with TRBD1 matching 7 bases. CDR1 SEHNR and CDR2 FQNEAQ come from the germline V gene (reference sequence). Trimming removed 3 bases from V and 4 bases from J; junction bases left unmatched: 5. CDR3 length: 14 amino acids. DNA of the CDR3: TGTGCCAGCAGCTTGGGACAGAAAAGCTATGGCTACACCTTC. Encoded protein: CASSLGQKSYGYTF.

V and J are TRBV7-8 and TRBJ2-7; possible D gene TRBD1, 6 bases. Looked up from germline, CDR1 is SGHVS and CDR2 is FQNEAQ. V was pared by 5 bases and J by 6 bases, with 17 bases between. The CDR3 has 14 amino acids. This CDR3 reads CASSPRQVRGEQYF. Written as DNA, the CDR3 is TGTGCCAGCAGCCCCCGACAGGTTCGGGGCGAGCAGTACTTC.

This clonotype was counted ten times or more. The chain recombines TRBV6-2 or TRBV6-3 with TRBJ1-2; D perhaps matches TRBD1 (6 bases). From germline, CDR1 is MNHEY and CDR2 SVGEGT. This CDR3 is 14 amino acids long. Trimming shortened V by 6 bases and J by 2 bases, and 13 bases separated the two germline ends. The CDR3: CASRLGQLNYGYTF. The CDR3 DNA reads TGTGCCAGCAGGCTCGGACAGCTGAACTATGGCTACACCTTC.

This clonotype was observed many times. The V and J genes are TRBV6-1 and TRBJ1-4; D unresolved. The CDR3 runs 12 residues. The ends were cut back, 3 bases at V and 4 bases at J, with 3 bases in the middle. Germline CDR1 is MNHNS and CDR2 is SASEGT. CDR3 DNA: TGTGCCAGCAGTGACCTTAATGAAAAACTGTTTTTT. The encoded protein is CASSDLNEKLFF.

In this sample, this clonotype turned up many times. J is TRBJ2-4 and V is TRBV6-2 or TRBV6-3; D is perhaps TRBD2 (7 bases). This CDR3 spans 18 amino acids. V was shortened by 8 bases and J by 0 bases, with 23 bases between the two germline ends. Germline V lookup: CDR1 MNHEY, CDR2 SVGEGT. Here the CDR3 DNA reads TGTGCCAGCTCCCCCTGGGCGGGGGCGAGAGGAGCCAAAAACATTCAGTACTTC. Translating gives CASSPWAGARGAKNIQYF.

Ten or more counts support this clonotype. The chain joins TRBV28 to TRBJ2-5, with TRBD1 matching 10 bases. The trim removed 5 bases at V and 7 bases at J, leaving 7 bases unmatched. The CDR3 consists of 14 residues. Germline V gene data show CDR1 as MDHEN and CDR2 as SYDVKM. The CDR3 DNA reads TGTGCCAGCAGTCCCGGGACAGGGGATGCGACCCAGTACTTC. Translated: CASSPGTGDATQYF.

The sample holds many counts of this clonotype. The rearrangement joins TRBV7-2 to TRBJ2-1; the match to TRBD2 covers 16 bases. V lost 0 bases, J lost 0 bases, and 5 bases stayed unmatched. The germline V gene has CDR1 SGHTA and CDR2 FQGNSA. The CDR3 extends over 20 amino acids. This CDR3 reads CASSLAPGLAGGGSYNEQFF. CDR3 DNA: TGTGCCAGCAGCTTAGCCCCGGGACTAGCGGGGGGGGGCTCCTACAATGAGCAGTTCTTC.

This clonotype was found many times. The gene calls are TRBV7-9 and TRBJ2-1; 7 nucleotides agree with TRBD1. V shed 5 bases and J 3 bases; nucleotides not matched to a gene: 7. Germline values: CDR1 SEHNR, CDR2 FQNEAQ (reference sequence). The CDR3 length is 15 residues. The CDR3 spells CASSPTGTVYNEQFF. CDR3 nucleotides: TGTGCCAGCAGCCCTACCGGGACAGTCTACAATGAGCAGTTCTTC. The variable domain in full, with the rest retrieved from reference TRBV7-9 and TRBJ2-1, is DTGVSQNPRHKITKRGQNVTFRCDPISEHNRLYWYRQTLGQGPEFLTYFQNEAQLEKSRLLSDRFSAERPKGSFSTLEIQRTEQGDSAMYLCASSPTGTVYNEQFFGPGTRLTVL.

This clonotype was detected many times. The CDR3 DNA sequence: TGTGCCAGCAGGTTCCTTGGACAGACTTACGAGCAGTACTTC. As protein: CASRFLGQTYEQYF. The chain has TRBV11-2 and TRBJ2-7; weak D call: TRBD1 (6 bases). The CDR3 covers 14 residues. Trimming left V 6 bases short and J 4 bases short, with 16 bases between. The germline gives CDR1 SGHAT, CDR2 FQNNGV.

This clonotype occurred many times. The rearrangement joins TRBV12-3 or TRBV12-4 to TRBJ1-2; D is undetermined. The CDR3 extends over 14 amino acids. Trimming pared 3 bases from V and 8 bases from J, leaving 16 bases between. The CDR3 reads CASSLASQTGGYTF. The CDR3 nucleotides are TGTGCCAGCAGTTTGGCCTCCCAAACTGGCGGCTACACCTTC.

V usage is TRBV5-1 and J usage is TRBJ2-1; D uncertain. Trimming cost V 4 bases and J 7 bases, with 9 bases left between them. In germline, CDR1 is SGHRS, CDR2 YFSETQ. The CDR3 is made up of 12 amino acids. CDR3 sequence reads: CASSHDGNEQFF. CDR3 coding DNA: TGCGCCAGCAGCCACGACGGGAATGAGCAGTTCTTC.

This clonotype was found many times. J is TRBJ1-1 and V is TRBV20-1, with 7 bases identical to TRBD1. The CDR3 is 14 residues long. Germline V gives CDR1 DFQATT, CDR2 SNEGSKA (reference sequence). The J segment lost 2 bases and the V segment lost 3 bases, leaving 6 bases of the junction unmatched. For the CDR3, the DNA is TGCAGTGCTAGTCCCAACAGGGGAAACACTGAAGCTTTCTTT. This encodes CSASPNRGNTEAFF.

The chain joins TRBV14 to TRBJ2-5; 8 bases are shared with TRBD1. The CDR3 sequence is 16 residues long. J was trimmed by 7 bases and V by 4 bases; bases with no gene match: 14. Germline loops: CDR1 SGHDN, CDR2 FVKESK. The chain's CDR3 is CASSPFRQGAGGTQYF. The CDR3 nucleotides read TGTGCCAGCAGCCCCTTCCGGCAGGGGGCAGGTGGGACCCAGTACTTC.

This clonotype was detected ten times or more. The V gene is TRBV3-1, the J gene TRBJ1-2; possibly TRBD1 for D (5 bases). Germline values: CDR1 LGHDT, CDR2 YNNKEL (reference sequence). CDR3 length: 12 amino acids. Trimming shortened V by 6 bases and J by 7 bases, and 12 bases separated the two germline ends. CDR3 in DNA: TGTGCCAGCAGTCACGAAGGGGTTGGCTACACCTTC. This codes for CASSHEGVGYTF.

This chain connects TRBV4-3 to TRBJ1-1, with 8 bases lining up with TRBD1. Looked up from germline, CDR1 is LGHNA and CDR2 is YSLEER. CDR3 size: 17 residues. J lost 0 bases, V lost 1 base, and 7 bases had no gene match. The CDR3 DNA reads as TGCGCCAGCAGCCAAGGGGCAGGGGGCCCCCTGAACACTGAAGCTTTCTTT. As protein: CASSQGAGGPLNTEAFF.

The chain links TRBV5-1 to TRBJ1-1, with no clear D. Germline V gene sequence: CDR1 SGHRS, CDR2 YFSETQ. This CDR3 comprises 13 residues. V was cut by 4 bases and J by 6 bases, with 13 bases left in between. The CDR3 sequence is CASSPDWLAEAFF. For the CDR3, the DNA is TGCGCCAGCAGCCCGGATTGGTTGGCTGAAGCTTTCTTT.

The CDR3, as DNA: TGTGCCATCAGTGAGTCGATGACGGGTTCTGGAAACACCATATATTTT. It encodes CAISESMTGSGNTIYF. V and J are TRBV10-3 and TRBJ1-3; no reliable D call. The CDR3 totals 16 residues. Germline CDR1 and CDR2: ENHRY and SYGVKD. V lost 0 bases, J lost 1 base, and 10 bases lay in between.

About this clonotype: This may stem from a read error, because a much larger clone lies one nucleotide away. The rearrangement links TRBV6-2 or TRBV6-3 to TRBJ1-2; unclear D gene. Germline CDR1 is MNHEY and CDR2 is SVGEGT. This CDR3 contains 15 residues. The CDR3 DNA reads as TGTGCCAGCAGTTTTCTACTCATTGGGAAAAGTGGCCACACCTTC. Amino acids: CASSFLLIGKSGHTF.

This clonotype was seen ten or more times. The genes are TRBV20-1 and TRBJ2-5; 10 bases are a match to TRBD2. Germline CDR1 and CDR2: DFQATT and SNEGSKA (reference sequence). V dropped 3 bases and J dropped 1; count of bases not matched to a gene: 2. The CDR3 runs 14 residues. CDR3 nucleotide sequence: TGCAGTGCTAGCGAGCGGGGGGGCCAAGAGACCCAGTACTTC. Protein: CSASERGGQETQYF.

This clonotype has more than one count but fewer than ten. This rearrangement joins TRBV29-1 to TRBJ1-5; D not certain. Germline V gives CDR1 SQVTM, CDR2 ANQGSEA. V lost 5 bases and J lost 3, with 11 bases in between. The CDR3 has 13 residues. CDR3 nucleotide sequence: TGCAGCGTTCGGGCAGAAAACAATCAGCCCCAGCATTTT. Protein sequence: CSVRAENNQPQHF.

This clonotype was found a few times. The J gene is TRBJ2-5, the V gene TRBV5-1; 7 nucleotides match TRBD1. With 0 bases clipped from V and 1 base from J, the junction kept 9 bases outside the gene matches. CDR1 SGHRS and CDR2 YFSETQ come from the germline V gene. This CDR3 is built from 17 residues. The CDR3 loop is CASSLAMTGLFQETQYF. The DNA for the CDR3 is TGCGCCAGCAGCTTGGCGATGACAGGGCTGTTCCAAGAGACCCAGTACTTC.

Worth noting for this clonotype: A much larger clone lies a single base off, so this may be a read error. V usage is TRBV7-9 and J usage is TRBJ2-1; D is unresolved. Trimming stripped 1 base from V and 9 bases from J, with 4 bases between. The CDR3 is 11 amino acids. Germline CDR1 SEHNR, CDR2 FQNEAQ (reference sequence). The CDR3 reads CASSLVAEQFF. The CDR3 nucleotides read TGTGCCAGCAGCTTAGTAGCTGAGCAGTTCTTC. Together with reference TRBV7-9 and TRBJ2-1, the CDR3 gives the full variable domain: DTGVSQNPRHKITKRGQNVTFRCDPISEHNRLYWYRQTLGQGPEFLTYFQNEAQLEKSRLLSDRFSAERPKGSFSTLEIQRTEQGDSAMYLCASSLVAEQFFGPGTRLTVL.

In its sample, this clonotype was seen many times. The chain carries TRBV6-5 and TRBJ2-1; maybe TRBD1 (6 bases). V lost 5 bases and J lost 1, with 9 bases in between. Looked up from germline, CDR1 is MNHEY and CDR2 is SVGAGI. The CDR3 covers 14 residues. The CDR3 DNA follows: TGTGCCAGCAGTAGGGGGTTTTCCTACAATGAGCAGTTCTTC. The encoded protein is CASSRGFSYNEQFF.

The table lists this clonotype with many counts. The rearrangement uses TRBV12-3 or TRBV12-4 and TRBJ1-2; the D is unclear. The ends were cut back, 7 bases at V and 1 base at J, with 19 bases in the middle. This CDR3 has 16 amino acids. The CDR3: CASTFGSRGSNYGYTF. CDR3 coding DNA: TGTGCCAGCACGTTCGGATCCCGGGGTAGTAACTATGGCTACACCTTC.